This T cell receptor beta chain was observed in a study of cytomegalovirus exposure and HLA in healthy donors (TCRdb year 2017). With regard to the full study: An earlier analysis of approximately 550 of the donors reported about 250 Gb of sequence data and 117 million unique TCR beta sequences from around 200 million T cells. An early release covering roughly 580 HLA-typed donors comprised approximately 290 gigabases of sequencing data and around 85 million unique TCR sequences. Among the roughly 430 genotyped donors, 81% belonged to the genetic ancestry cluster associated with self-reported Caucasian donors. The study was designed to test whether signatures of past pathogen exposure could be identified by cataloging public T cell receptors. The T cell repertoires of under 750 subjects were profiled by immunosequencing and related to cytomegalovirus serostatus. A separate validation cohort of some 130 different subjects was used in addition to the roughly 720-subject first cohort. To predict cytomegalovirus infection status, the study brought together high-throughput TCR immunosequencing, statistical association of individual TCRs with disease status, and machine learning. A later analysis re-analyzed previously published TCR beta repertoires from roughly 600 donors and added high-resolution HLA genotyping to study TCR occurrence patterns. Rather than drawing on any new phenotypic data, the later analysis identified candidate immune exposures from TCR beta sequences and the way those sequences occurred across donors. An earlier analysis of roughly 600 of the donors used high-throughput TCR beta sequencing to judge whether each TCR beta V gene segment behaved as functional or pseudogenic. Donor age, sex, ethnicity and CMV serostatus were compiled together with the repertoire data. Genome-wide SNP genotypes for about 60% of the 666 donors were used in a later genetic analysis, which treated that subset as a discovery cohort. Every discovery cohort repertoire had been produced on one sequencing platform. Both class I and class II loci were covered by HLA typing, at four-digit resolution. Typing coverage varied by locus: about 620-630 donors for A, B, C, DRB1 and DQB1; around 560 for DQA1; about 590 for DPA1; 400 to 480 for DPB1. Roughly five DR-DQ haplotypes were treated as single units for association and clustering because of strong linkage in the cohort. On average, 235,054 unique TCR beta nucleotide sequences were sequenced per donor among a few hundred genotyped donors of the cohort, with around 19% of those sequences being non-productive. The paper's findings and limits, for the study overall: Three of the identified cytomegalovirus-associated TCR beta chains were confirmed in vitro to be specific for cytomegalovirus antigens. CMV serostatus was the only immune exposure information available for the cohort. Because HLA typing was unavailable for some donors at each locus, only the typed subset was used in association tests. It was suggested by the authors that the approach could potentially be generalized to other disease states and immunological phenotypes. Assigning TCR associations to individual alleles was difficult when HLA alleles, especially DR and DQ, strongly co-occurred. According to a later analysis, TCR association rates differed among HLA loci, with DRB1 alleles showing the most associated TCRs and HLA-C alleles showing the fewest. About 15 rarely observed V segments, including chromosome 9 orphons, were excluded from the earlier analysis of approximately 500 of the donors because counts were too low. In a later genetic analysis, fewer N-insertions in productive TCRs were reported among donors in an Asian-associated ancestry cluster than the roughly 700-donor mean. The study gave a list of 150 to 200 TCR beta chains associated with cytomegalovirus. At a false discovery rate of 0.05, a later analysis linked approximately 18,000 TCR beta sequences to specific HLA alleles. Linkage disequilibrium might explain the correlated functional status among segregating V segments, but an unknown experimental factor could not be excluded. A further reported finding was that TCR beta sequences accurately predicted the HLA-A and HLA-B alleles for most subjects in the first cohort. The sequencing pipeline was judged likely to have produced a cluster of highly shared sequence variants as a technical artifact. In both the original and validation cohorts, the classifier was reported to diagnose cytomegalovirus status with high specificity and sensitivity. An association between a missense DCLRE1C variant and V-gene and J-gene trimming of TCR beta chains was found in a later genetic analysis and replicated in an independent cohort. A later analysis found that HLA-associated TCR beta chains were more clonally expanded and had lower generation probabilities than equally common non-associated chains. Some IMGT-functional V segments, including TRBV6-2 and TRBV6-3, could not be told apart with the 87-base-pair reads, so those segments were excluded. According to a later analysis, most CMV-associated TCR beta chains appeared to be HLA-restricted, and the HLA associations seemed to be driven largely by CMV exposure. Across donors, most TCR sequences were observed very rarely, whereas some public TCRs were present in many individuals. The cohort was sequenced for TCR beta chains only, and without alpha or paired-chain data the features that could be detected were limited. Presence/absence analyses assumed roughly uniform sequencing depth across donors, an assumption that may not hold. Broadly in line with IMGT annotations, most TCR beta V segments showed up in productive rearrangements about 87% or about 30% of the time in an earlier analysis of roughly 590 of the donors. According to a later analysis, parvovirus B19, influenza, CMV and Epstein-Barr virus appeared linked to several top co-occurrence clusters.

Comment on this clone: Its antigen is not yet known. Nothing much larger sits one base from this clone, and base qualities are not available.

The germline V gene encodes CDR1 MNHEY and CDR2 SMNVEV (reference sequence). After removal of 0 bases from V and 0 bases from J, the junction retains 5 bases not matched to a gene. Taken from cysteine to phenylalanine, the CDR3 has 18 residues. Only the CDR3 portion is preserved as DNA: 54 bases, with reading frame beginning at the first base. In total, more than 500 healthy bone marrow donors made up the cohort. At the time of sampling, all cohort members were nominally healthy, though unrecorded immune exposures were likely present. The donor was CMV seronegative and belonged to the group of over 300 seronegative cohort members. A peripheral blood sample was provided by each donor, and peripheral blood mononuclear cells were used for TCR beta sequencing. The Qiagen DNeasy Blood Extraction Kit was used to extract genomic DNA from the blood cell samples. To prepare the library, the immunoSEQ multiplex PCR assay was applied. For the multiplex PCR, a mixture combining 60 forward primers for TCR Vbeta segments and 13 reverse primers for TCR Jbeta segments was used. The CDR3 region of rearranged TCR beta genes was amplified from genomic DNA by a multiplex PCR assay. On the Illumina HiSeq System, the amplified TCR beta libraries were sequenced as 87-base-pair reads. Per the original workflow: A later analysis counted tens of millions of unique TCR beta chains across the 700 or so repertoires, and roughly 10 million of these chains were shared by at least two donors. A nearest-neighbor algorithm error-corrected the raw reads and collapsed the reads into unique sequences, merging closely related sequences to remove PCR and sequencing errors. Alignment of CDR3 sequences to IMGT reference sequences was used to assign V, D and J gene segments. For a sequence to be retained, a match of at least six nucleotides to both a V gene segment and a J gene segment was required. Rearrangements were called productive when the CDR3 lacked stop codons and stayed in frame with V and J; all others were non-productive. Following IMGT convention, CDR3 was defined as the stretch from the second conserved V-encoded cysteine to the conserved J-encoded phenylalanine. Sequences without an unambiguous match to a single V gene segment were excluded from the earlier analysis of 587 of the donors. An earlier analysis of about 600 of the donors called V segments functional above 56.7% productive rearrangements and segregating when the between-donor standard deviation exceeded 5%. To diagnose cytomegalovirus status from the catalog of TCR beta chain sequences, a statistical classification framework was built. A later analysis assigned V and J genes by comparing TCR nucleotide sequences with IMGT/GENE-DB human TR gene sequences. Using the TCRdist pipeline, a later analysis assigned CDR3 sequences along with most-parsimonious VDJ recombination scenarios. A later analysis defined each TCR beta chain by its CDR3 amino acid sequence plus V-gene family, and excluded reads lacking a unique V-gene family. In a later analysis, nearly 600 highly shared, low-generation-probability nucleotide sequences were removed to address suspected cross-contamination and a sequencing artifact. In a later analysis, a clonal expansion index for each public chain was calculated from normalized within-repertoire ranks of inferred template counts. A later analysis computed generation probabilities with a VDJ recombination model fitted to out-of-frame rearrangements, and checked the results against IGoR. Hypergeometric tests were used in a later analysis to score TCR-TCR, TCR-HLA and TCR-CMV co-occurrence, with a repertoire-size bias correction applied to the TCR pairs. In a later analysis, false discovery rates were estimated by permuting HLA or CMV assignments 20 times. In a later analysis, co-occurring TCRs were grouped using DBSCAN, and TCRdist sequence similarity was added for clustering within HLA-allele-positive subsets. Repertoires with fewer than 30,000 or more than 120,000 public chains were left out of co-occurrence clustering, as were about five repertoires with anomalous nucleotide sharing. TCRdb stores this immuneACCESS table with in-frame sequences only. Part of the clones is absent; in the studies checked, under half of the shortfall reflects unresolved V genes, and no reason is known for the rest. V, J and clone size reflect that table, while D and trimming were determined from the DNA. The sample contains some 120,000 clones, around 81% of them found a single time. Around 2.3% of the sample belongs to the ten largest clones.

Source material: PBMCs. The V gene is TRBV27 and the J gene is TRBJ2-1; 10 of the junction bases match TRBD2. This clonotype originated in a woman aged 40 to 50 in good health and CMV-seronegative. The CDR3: CASSLSSGRGSSYNEQFF. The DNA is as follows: TGTGCCAGCAGTTTATCCAGCGGGAGGGGCAGCTCCTACAATGAGCAGTTCTTC.